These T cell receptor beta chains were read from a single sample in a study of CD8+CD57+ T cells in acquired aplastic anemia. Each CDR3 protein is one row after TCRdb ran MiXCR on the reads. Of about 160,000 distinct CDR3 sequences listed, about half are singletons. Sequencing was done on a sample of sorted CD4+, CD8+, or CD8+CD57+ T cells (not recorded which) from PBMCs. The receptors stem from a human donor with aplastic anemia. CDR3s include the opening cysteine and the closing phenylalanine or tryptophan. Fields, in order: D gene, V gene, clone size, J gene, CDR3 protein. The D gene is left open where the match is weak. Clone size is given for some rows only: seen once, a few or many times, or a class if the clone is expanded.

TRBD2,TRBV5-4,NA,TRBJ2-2,CASSFQTSRSGELLF
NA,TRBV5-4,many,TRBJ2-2,CASSAQDTGELFF
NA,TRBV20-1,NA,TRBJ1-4,CSARGGRGEKLFF
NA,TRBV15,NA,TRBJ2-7,CATSRGNQGGEQYF
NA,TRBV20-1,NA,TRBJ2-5,CSAREGDQETQYF
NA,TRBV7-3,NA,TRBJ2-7,CASSNPGNEQYF
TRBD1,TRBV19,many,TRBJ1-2,CASRAPGQGGGYTF
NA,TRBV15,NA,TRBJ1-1,CATSRDYQGLGTEAFF
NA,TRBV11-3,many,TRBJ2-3,CASSRGDTQYF
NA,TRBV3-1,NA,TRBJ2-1,CASSQMGQGEQFF
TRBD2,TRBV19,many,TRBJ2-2,CASALAGLTGELFF
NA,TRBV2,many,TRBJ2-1,CASSEWAGNGNEQFF
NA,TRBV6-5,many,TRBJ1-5,CASSYRVEQPQHF
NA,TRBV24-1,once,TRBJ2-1,CATSDSDGNNEQFF
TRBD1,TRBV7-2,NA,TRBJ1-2,CASSRGGDGYTF
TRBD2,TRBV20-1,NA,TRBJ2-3,CSAPSGGPIPTQYF
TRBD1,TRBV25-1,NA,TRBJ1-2,CASSDDRTGGFGYTF
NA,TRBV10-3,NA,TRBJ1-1,CAGRAEEGNTEAVF